The following is a T cell receptor beta chain sequence with its context. What it binds is not known. Germline V gene sequence: CDR1 SQVTM, CDR2 ANQGSEA. This CDR3 has 13 residues. V lost 0 bases to trimming and J lost 7 bases; unmatched junction nucleotides: 4. The source of the sample is a study of OX40 agonist ivuxolimab in advanced cancers. Study-wide context: Cohort: about 80% men, mean age about 60, aged about 20 to 79. Study observations and caveats: In general, CD8+ T cells held more expanded clones than CD4+ did, on average.

The repertoire was sequenced with immunoSEQ multiplex PCR; TCRdb's copy has only in-frame clones and lacks some. Among about 82,000 clones, less than 90% were seen once, and the ten largest hold over 0.7%. This receptor was identified in an adult with an advanced solid tumor such as melanoma, head and neck, liver or kidney cancer. The chain is built from TRBV29-1 and TRBJ1-2, with 8 bases aligning to TRBD1. The sequenced sample was CD4+ or CD8+ T cells sorted from blood, obtained in a trial of the OX40 agonist ivuxolimab. The CDR3 region is CSVEEGTGGGYTF. CDR3 nucleotides: TGCAGCGTTGAAGAGGGGACAGGCGGTGGCTACACCTTC.